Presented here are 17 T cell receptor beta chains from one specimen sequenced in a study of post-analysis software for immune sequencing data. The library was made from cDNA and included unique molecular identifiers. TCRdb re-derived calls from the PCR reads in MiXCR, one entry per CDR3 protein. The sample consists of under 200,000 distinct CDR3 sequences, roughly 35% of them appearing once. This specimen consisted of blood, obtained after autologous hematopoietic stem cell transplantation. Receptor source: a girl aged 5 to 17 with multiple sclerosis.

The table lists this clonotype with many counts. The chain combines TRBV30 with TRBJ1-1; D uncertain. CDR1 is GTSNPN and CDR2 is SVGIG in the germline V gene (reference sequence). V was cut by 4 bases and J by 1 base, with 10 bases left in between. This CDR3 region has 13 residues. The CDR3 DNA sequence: TGTGCCTGGACCCGGACGGCGAACACTGAAGCTTTCTTT. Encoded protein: CAWTRTANTEAFF.

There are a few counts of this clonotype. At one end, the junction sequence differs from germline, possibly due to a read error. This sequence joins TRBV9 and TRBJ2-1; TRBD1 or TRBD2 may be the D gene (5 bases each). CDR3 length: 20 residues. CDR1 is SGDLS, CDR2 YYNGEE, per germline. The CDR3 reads CACSVGTPSPNLGSYNEQFF. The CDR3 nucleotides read TGTGCCTGCAGCGTAGGGACCCCCTCGCCCAACCTTGGGTCCTACAATGAGCAGTTCTTC.

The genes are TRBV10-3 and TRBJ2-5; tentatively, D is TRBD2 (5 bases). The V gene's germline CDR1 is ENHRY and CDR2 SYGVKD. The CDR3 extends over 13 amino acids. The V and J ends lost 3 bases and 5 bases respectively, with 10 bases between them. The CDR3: CAISDLAAETQYF. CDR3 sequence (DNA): TGTGCCATCAGTGACCTAGCTGCGGAGACCCAGTACTTC.

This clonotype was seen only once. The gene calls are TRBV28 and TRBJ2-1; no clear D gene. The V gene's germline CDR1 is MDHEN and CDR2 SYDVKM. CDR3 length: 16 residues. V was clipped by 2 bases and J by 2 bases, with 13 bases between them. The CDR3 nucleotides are TGTGCCAGCAGTTTAACCCCGCCAGAGCCCTACAATGAGCAGTTCTTC. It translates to CASSLTPPEPYNEQFF.

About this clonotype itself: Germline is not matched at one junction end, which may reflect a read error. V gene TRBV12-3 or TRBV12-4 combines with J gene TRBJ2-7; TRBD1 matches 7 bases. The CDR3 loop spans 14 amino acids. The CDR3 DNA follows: TGTGCCAGCAGTTTATCGGGACAGACCTACGGGCAGTACTTC. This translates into CASSLSGQTYGQYF.

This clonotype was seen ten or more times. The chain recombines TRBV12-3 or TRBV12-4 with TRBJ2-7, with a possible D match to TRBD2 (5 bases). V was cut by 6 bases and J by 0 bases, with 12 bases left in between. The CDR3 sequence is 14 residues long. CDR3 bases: TGTGCCAGCAGGGCGGGCCACAGCTCCTACGAGCAGTACTTC. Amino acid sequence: CASRAGHSSYEQYF.

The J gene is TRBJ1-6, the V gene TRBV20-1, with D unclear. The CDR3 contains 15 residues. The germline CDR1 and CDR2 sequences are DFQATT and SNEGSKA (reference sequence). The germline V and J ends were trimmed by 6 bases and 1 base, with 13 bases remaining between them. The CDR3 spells CSAPRLGSYNSPLHF. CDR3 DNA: TGCAGTGCCCCTCGCCTTGGGTCCTATAATTCACCCCTCCACTTT.

The CDR3 DNA reads TGTGCCAGCAGCTTATTTGCAGGGCAACAGGAGACCCAGTACTTC. This encodes CASSLFAGQQETQYF. The V call is TRBV7-2, the J call TRBJ2-7; the D gene is possibly TRBD1 (5 bases). The end of the DNA fits TRBJ2-5 better, so the J call may be wrong. Germline CDR1 reads SGHTA; CDR2 reads FQGNSA. The CDR3 is 15 residues long.

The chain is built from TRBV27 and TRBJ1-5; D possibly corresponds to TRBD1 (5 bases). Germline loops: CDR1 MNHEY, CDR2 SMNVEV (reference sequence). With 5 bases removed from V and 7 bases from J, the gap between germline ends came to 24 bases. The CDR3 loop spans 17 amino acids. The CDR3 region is CASSPRRGAGLGQPQHF. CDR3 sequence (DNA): TGTGCCAGCAGTCCCCGGAGGGGCGCAGGGCTAGGCCAGCCCCAGCATTTT.

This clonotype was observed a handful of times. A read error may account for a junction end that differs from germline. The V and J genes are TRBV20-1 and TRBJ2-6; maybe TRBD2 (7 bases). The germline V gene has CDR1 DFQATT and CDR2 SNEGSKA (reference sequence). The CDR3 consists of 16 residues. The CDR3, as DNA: TGCAGTGCTAGAGAGGGGGGGGGCTCTGGGGCCAACGTCCCGACTTTC. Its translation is CSAREGGGSGANVPTF.

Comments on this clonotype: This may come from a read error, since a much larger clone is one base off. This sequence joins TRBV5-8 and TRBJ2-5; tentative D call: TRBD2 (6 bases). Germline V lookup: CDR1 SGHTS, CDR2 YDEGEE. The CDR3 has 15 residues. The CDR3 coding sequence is TGTACCAGCAGTCTTCTAGCGAACATCCTAAGAGAGCAGTACTTC. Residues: CTSSLLANILREQYF.

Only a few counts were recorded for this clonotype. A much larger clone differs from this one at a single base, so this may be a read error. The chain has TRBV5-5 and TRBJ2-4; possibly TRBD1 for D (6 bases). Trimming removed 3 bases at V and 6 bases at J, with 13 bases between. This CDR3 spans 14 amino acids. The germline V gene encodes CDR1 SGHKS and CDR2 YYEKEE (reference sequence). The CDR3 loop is CASSWFRGRNIQYF. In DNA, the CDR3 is TGTGCCAGCAGCTGGTTCAGGGGACGAAACATTCAGTACTTC.

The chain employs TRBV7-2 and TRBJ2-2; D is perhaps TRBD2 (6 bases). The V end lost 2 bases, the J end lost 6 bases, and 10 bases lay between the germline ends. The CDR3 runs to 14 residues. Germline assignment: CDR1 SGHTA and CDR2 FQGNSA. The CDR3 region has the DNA TGTGCCAGCAGCTTAATTCCGGGGGCCGGGGAGCTGTTTTTT. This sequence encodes CASSLIPGAGELFF.

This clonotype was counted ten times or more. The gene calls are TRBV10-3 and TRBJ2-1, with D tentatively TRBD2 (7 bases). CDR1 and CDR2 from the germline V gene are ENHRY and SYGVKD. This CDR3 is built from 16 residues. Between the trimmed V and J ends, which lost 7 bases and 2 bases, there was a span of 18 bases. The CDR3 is CAITRGGSGAYNEQFF. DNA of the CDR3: TGTGCCATCACGAGGGGGGGGAGTGGTGCCTACAATGAGCAGTTCTTC.

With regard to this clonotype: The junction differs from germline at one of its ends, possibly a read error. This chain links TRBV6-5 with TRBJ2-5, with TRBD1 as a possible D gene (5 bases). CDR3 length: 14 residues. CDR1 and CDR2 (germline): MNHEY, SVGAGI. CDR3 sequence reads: CATSYSQGQETQYF. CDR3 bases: TGTGCCACCAGTTACAGTCAGGGTCAAGAGACCCAGTACTTC.

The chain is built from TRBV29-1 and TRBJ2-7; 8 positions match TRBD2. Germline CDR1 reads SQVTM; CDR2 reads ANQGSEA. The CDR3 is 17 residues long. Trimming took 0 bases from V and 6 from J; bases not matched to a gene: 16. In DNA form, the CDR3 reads TGCAGCGTTGAAGACCCAGGAAAGGGACTAGGAGATAGCGAGCAGTACTTC. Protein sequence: CSVEDPGKGLGDSEQYF.

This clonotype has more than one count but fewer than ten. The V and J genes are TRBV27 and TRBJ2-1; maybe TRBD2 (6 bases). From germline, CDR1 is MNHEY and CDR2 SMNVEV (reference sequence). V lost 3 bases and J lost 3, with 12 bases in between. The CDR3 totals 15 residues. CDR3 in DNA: TGTGCCAGCAGTTTGAGCGGGTCCCGCTACAATGAGCAGTTCTTC. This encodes CASSLSGSRYNEQFF.